A single sample is the source of the 23 T cell receptor beta chains below, sequenced in a study of T cell changes during pregnancy in multiple sclerosis. Method: immunoSEQ multiplex PCR; TCRdb's copy keeps in-frame clones and lacks some. This table holds some 29,000 clones, 75% to 90% found once. The sample consisted of CD4+ T cells from peripheral blood mononuclear cells, taken in the first trimester of pregnancy. These receptors were taken from a female donor in good health, enrolled as a control in a pregnancy study.

The chain carries TRBV11-2 and TRBJ1-2; no clear D. This CDR3 has 12 residues. The germline CDR1 and CDR2 sequences are SGHAT and FQNNGV. Trimming took off 4 bases at V and 7 bases at J, with 10 bases between the two ends. The CDR3 DNA follows: TGTGCCAGCAGCTCAGGACTTTCTGGCTACACCTTC. Translating gives CASSSGLSGYTF.

The chain employs TRBV11-3 and TRBJ2-4; D may be TRBD1 (5 bases). The CDR3 consists of 15 residues. V lost 7 bases and J lost 2, with 15 bases in between. Looked up from germline, CDR1 is SGHNT and CDR2 is YENEEA. The CDR3 region is CASKQGWTTKNIQYF. The CDR3, as DNA: TGTGCCAGCAAGCAAGGGTGGACAACCAAAAACATTCAGTACTTC.

This clone was observed once. The J gene is TRBJ2-3, the V gene TRBV2, with D possibly matching TRBD2 (6 bases). The V and J ends lost 5 bases and 0 bases respectively, with 15 bases between them. CDR1 is SNHLY, CDR2 FYNNEI, per germline. CDR3 length: 16 residues. This CDR3 reads CASSFGGPLSTDTQYF. As DNA, the CDR3 is TGTGCCAGCAGTTTCGGGGGACCACTGAGCACAGATACGCAGTATTTT.

J is TRBJ1-5 and V is TRBV10-2; D call uncertain. CDR3 length: 17 residues. Germline V CDR1 and CDR2: WSHSY, SAAADI. V was clipped by 0 bases and J by 1 base, with 13 bases between them. This CDR3 is CASSESYRRPSNQPQHF. Here the CDR3 DNA reads TGCGCCAGCAGTGAGTCGTACCGGAGGCCGAGCAATCAGCCCCAGCATTTT.

The chain links TRBV27 to TRBJ2-3; 10 bases are shared with TRBD2. Germline lookup yields CDR1 MNHEY and CDR2 SMNVEV (reference sequence). Trimming at V came to 7 bases and at J to 1 base, leaving 5 bases not matched to a gene. The CDR3 contains 15 residues. CDR3 sequence: CASTRGTSGTDTQYF. CDR3 bases: TGTGCCAGCACCCGCGGGACTAGCGGCACAGATACGCAGTATTTT.

The chain links TRBV5-1 to TRBJ2-3, with a tentative D call TRBD1 (6 bases). The CDR3 runs to 21 residues. CDR1 and CDR2 (germline): SGHRS, YFSETQ. V shed 4 bases and J shed 1 base, with 31 bases lying between them. CDR3 region: CASSATAAPGTGTLRTDTQYF. CDR3 nucleotide sequence: TGCGCCAGCAGCGCGACGGCAGCTCCGGGAACAGGGACACTACGCACAGATACGCAGTATTTT.

The rearrangement uses TRBV2 and TRBJ2-1, with 11 bases identical to TRBD2. J was trimmed by 2 bases and V by 6 bases; bases with no gene match: 3. CDR1 is SNHLY and CDR2 is FYNNEI in the germline V gene. The length of the CDR3 is 15 residues. CDR3 in amino acids: CASRSSGGTYNEQFF. Written as DNA, the CDR3 is TGTGCCAGCAGGTCTAGCGGGGGGACCTACAATGAGCAGTTCTTC.

This chain links TRBV6-5 with TRBJ2-5; TRBD1 is a possible D gene (5 bases). The germline V gene encodes CDR1 MNHEY and CDR2 SVGAGI. The V and J ends lost 6 bases and 1 base respectively, with 6 bases between them. The CDR3 is 12 amino acids. The CDR3 DNA follows: TGTGCCAGCAGAGGGGCCCAAGAGACCCAGTACTTC. Encoded protein: CASRGAQETQYF.

The chain employs TRBV2 and TRBJ1-1, with D perhaps TRBD1 (5 bases). The V end was cut by 9 bases, the J end by 1 base, with 9 bases between. This CDR3 contains 12 residues. Germline assignment: CDR1 SNHLY and CDR2 FYNNEI. CDR3 sequence reads: CASEDRNTEAFF. The CDR3, as DNA: TGTGCCAGTGAAGACAGGAACACTGAAGCTTTCTTT. Full variable domain (remainder filled in from reference TRBV2 and TRBJ1-1): EPEVTQTPSHQVTQMGQEVILRCVPISNHLYFYWYRQILGQKVEFLVSFYNNEISEKSEIFDDQFSVERPDGSNFTLKIRSTKLEDSAMYFCASEDRNTEAFFGQGTRLTVV.

The gene calls are TRBV21-1 and TRBJ1-1. TRBV21-1 is deemed a pseudogene. This CDR3 is built from 15 residues. Here the CDR3 reads CASSKGEAMNTEAFF. The DNA of the CDR3 is TGTGCCAGCAGCAAAGGGGAGGCCATGAACACTGAAGCTTTCTTT.

This chain connects TRBV6-5 to TRBJ1-6; weak D call: TRBD1 (6 bases). The CDR3 loop spans 15 amino acids. In germline, CDR1 is MNHEY, CDR2 SVGAGI. Trimming cost V 6 bases and J 7 bases, with 16 bases left between them. In DNA form, the CDR3 reads TGTGCCAGCAGACCTCAACAGGGTCCAAATTCACCCCTCCACTTT. It encodes CASRPQQGPNSPLHF.

This chain connects TRBV28 to TRBJ2-7, with TRBD1 matching over 7 bases. Germline V gene data show CDR1 as MDHEN and CDR2 as SYDVKM. The J segment lost 1 base and the V segment lost 6 bases, leaving 12 bases of the junction unmatched. There are 16 residues in the CDR3. The CDR3 DNA reads TGTGCCAGCAGCCCGACAGGGACCTTTATTTCCTACGAGCAGTACTTC. It is translated as CASSPTGTFISYEQYF.

The chain carries TRBV6-1 and TRBJ2-1, with D hard to call. The CDR3 covers 13 residues. The V and J ends lost 10 bases and 9 bases respectively, with 19 bases between them. CDR1 and CDR2 from the germline V gene are MNHNS and SASEGT. CDR3 coding DNA: TGTGCCACCTCCTCCGGCTATCCGGGTGAGCAGTTCTTC. Amino acid sequence: CATSSGYPGEQFF.

The chain has TRBV30 and TRBJ1-2; no clear D gene. The CDR3 is made up of 10 amino acids. Germline CDR1 reads GTSNPN; CDR2 reads SVGIG (reference sequence). V lost 5 bases, J lost 5 bases, and 6 bases lay in between. The CDR3 region is CAWGQYGYTF. DNA for the CDR3: TGTGCCTGGGGCCAGTATGGCTACACCTTC.

The rearrangement links TRBV19 to TRBJ1-1; 7 bases line up with TRBD1. CDR1 LNHDA and CDR2 SQIVND come from the germline V gene (reference sequence). V dropped 5 bases and J dropped 0; count of bases not matched to a gene: 6. CDR3 size: 15 residues. CDR3 loop: CASSSRGLMNTEAFF. In DNA, the CDR3 is TGTGCCAGTAGTTCAAGGGGGCTGATGAACACTGAAGCTTTCTTT.

The genes are TRBV6-1 and TRBJ1-3, with D tentatively TRBD1 (6 bases). The CDR3 length is 15 residues. Per the germline V gene, CDR1 is MNHNS and CDR2 is SASEGT. V was trimmed by 5 bases and J by 4 bases, leaving 15 bases between them. CDR3 sequence (DNA): TGTGCCAGCAGTATCCCCCCGGGGGGCGGAAACACCATATATTTT. It encodes CASSIPPGGGNTIYF.

The CDR3, as DNA: TGTGCCAGCAGTTCCCAGAGGTATGGCTACACCTTC. Residues: CASSSQRYGYTF. The chain employs TRBV28 and TRBJ1-2; D is uncertain. The CDR3 is 12 amino acids. Trimming stripped 4 bases from V and 5 bases from J, with 8 bases between. CDR1 and CDR2 (germline): MDHEN, SYDVKM.

This chain joins TRBV14 and TRBJ2-4; 7 bases agree with TRBD1. This CDR3 contains 15 residues. Trimming took 3 bases from V and 3 from J; bases not matched to a gene: 5. Per the germline V gene, CDR1 is SGHDN and CDR2 is FVKESK. The CDR3, as DNA: TGTGCCAGCAGCCACAGGGGGTGGGACAAAAACATTCAGTACTTC. It is translated as CASSHRGWDKNIQYF.

Notes on this clone: At one boundary the junction diverges from the germline segment, which might be a read error. The chain uses TRBV7-8 and TRBJ2-7, with D possibly TRBD2 on 6 matching bases. Germline V CDR1 and CDR2: SGHVS, FQNEAQ. The CDR3 has 12 amino acids. The CDR3 loop reads CASSIARGGTYF. The CDR3, as DNA: TGTGCCAGCAGCATAGCGCGGGGAGGCACGTACTTC.

The chain employs TRBV10-2 and TRBJ2-7; D gene uncertain. The CDR3 extends over 13 amino acids. V lost 7 bases and J 0 bases, leaving 10 bases between the germline ends. Germline assignment: CDR1 WSHSY and CDR2 SAAADI. CDR3 protein: CASTSDNSYEQYF. CDR3 coding DNA: TGCGCCAGCACCTCCGACAACTCCTACGAGCAGTACTTC.

The gene calls are TRBV27 and TRBJ2-7; 8 bases map to TRBD2. The germline V gene has CDR1 MNHEY and CDR2 SMNVEV (reference sequence). J was trimmed by 2 bases and V by 6 bases; bases with no gene match: 9. CDR3 length: 15 residues. The CDR3 nucleotides read TGTGCCAGCAGCCTTAGCGGGACTTTCCCCTACGAGCAGTACTTC. Its translation: CASSLSGTFPYEQYF.

J is TRBJ1-1 and V is TRBV18, with 7 bases that match TRBD1. Germline V CDR1 and CDR2: KGHSH, LQKENI. The CDR3 consists of 15 residues. With 3 bases clipped from V and 0 bases from J, the junction kept 4 bases outside the gene matches. CDR3 sequence (DNA): TGTGCCAGCTCACCGGCAGGGGGGCTGAACACTGAAGCTTTCTTT. Its protein product is CASSPAGGLNTEAFF.

The chain carries TRBV25-1 and TRBJ2-3, with TRBD2 identical over 12 bases. V lost 4 bases to trimming and J lost 4 bases; unmatched junction nucleotides: 3. CDR3 length: 15 residues. Germline V gene data show CDR1 as MGHDK and CDR2 as SYGVNS. CDR3: CASSGLAGGPDTQYF. The CDR3 DNA reads as TGTGCCAGCAGTGGCCTAGCGGGAGGGCCAGATACGCAGTATTTT.